Listed here are 13 T cell receptor beta chains from one sample, sequenced in a study of OX40 agonist ivuxolimab in advanced cancers. Assay used: immunoSEQ multiplex PCR; TCRdb lists only in-frame clones, some missing. The sample carries more than 55,000 clones, roughly nine tenths recorded once. Here the sequenced sample was CD4+ or CD8+ T cells sorted from blood, taken in a trial of the OX40 agonist ivuxolimab. The receptor source for this set is an adult with an advanced solid tumor such as melanoma, head and neck, liver or kidney cancer.

This chain joins TRBV19 and TRBJ1-3, with 7 positions matching TRBD1. The CDR3 consists of 15 residues. V shed 7 bases and J 3 bases; nucleotides not matched to a gene: 9. From germline, CDR1 is LNHDA and CDR2 SQIVND (reference sequence). The CDR3 protein is CASTVGGAIGNTIYF. The DNA for the CDR3 is TGTGCCAGTACCGTAGGGGGCGCAATTGGAAACACCATATATTTT. Full variable domain (missing parts from reference TRBV19 and TRBJ1-3): DGGITQSPKYLFRKEGQNVTLSCEQNLNHDAMYWYRQDPGQGLRLIYYSQIVNDFQKGDIAEGYSVSREKKESFPLTVTSAQKNPTAFYLCASTVGGAIGNTIYFGEGSWLTVV.

V gene TRBV18 combines with J gene TRBJ1-6; D uncertain. The CDR3 covers 12 residues. V was clipped by 4 bases and J by 7 bases, with 5 bases between them. Looked up from germline, CDR1 is KGHSH and CDR2 is LQKENI. The CDR3 loop reads CASSLVNSPLHF. CDR3 coding DNA: TGTGCCAGCTCACTCGTAAATTCACCCCTCCACTTT.

The J gene is TRBJ2-3, the V gene TRBV11-3; D may correspond to TRBD1 or TRBD2 (5 bases each). Looked up from germline, CDR1 is SGHNT and CDR2 is YENEEA. Trimming removed 5 bases from V and 6 bases from J, with 15 bases in between. This CDR3 has 14 residues. CDR3 nucleotides: TGTGCCAGCAGCCGGGACCAACTTGCCGATACGCAGTATTTT. This translates into CASSRDQLADTQYF.

This rearrangement joins TRBV7-9 to TRBJ1-1; no reliable D call. CDR3 length equals 12 residues. Deletions cut 4 bases from V and 3 bases from J, with 6 bases between. Germline CDR1 is SEHNR and CDR2 is FQNEAQ (reference sequence). CDR3 nucleotide sequence: TGTGCCAGCAGCTACGGGGACACTGAAGCTTTCTTT. This sequence encodes CASSYGDTEAFF.

This chain links TRBV10-2 with TRBJ1-6; D gene unclear. The germline V and J ends were trimmed by 2 bases and 10 bases, with 18 bases remaining between them. The germline gives CDR1 WSHSY, CDR2 SAAADI. CDR3 length: 16 amino acids. The CDR3 bases are TGCGCCAGCAGTGAGATAGGGCCGGCAGGCGGCTCACCCCTCCACTTT. Translating gives CASSEIGPAGGSPLHF.

CDR3 in amino acids: CATSRDKGATYEQYF. Here the CDR3 DNA reads TGTGCCACCAGCAGAGATAAAGGGGCCACCTACGAGCAGTACTTC. The gene calls are TRBV15 and TRBJ2-7; tentative D call: TRBD1 (5 bases). V was pared by 0 bases and J by 2 bases, with 11 bases between. CDR3 length equals 15 residues. The V gene's germline CDR1 is LNHNV and CDR2 YYDKDF (reference sequence).

To note about this clone: Compared with germline, one end of the junction differs, possibly owing to a read error. The V and J genes are TRBV19 and TRBJ2-7, with 9 bases lining up with TRBD1. CDR3 length equals 17 residues. CDR1 and CDR2 from the germline V gene are LNHDA and SQIVND (reference sequence). The CDR3 nucleotides read TGTGCCAGTAGCAAAGGAGTTTCGAGGACAGGGGCCTACGGGCAGTACTTC. Translating gives CASSKGVSRTGAYGQYF.

V is TRBV5-1 and J is TRBJ2-2; the match to TRBD1 covers 7 bases. The junction had 6 bases not matched to a gene; V was cut back by 4 bases and J by 6 bases. Germline V gene lookup returns CDR1 SGHRS and CDR2 YFSETQ. The CDR3 contains 14 residues. The CDR3 bases are TGCGCCAGCAGCCTAACAGGGGACGCCGGGGAGCTGTTTTTT. Its translation: CASSLTGDAGELFF.

This chain connects TRBV14 to TRBJ2-3; D not certain. Germline V gives CDR1 SGHDN, CDR2 FVKESK. The germline V and J ends were trimmed by 1 base and 6 bases, with 8 bases remaining between them. The CDR3 length is 13 residues. The CDR3 DNA sequence: TGTGCCAGCAGCCAAGGAATTGGGGATACGCAGTATTTT. The encoded protein is CASSQGIGDTQYF. Full variable domain (outside the CDR3, taken from reference TRBV14 and TRBJ2-3): EAGVTQFPSHSVIEKGQTVTLRCDPISGHDNLYWYRRVMGKEIKFLLHFVKESKQDESGMPNNRFLAERTGGTYSTLKVQPAELEDSGVYFCASSQGIGDTQYFGPGTRLTVL.

The V gene is TRBV7-2, the J gene TRBJ1-1; no clear D gene. The CDR3 totals 14 residues. V lost 2 bases to trimming and J lost 0 bases, with 7 bases between them. CDR1 is SGHTA, CDR2 FQGNSA, per germline. The CDR3 DNA reads as TGTGCCAGCAGCTTATTAGGGATGAACACTGAAGCTTTCTTT. Translation gives CASSLLGMNTEAFF.

The chain is built from TRBV11-2 and TRBJ2-5; 10 bases agree with TRBD2. V lost 2 bases, J lost 1 base, and 7 bases stayed unmatched. CDR3 size: 17 residues. The germline CDR1 and CDR2 sequences are SGHAT and FQNNGV. CDR3 in amino acids: CASSLFGLAGAQETQYF. The CDR3 DNA is TGTGCCAGCAGCTTATTCGGTCTAGCGGGAGCCCAAGAGACCCAGTACTTC.

This chain links TRBV6-5 with TRBJ1-6; the D gene is possibly TRBD1 (6 bases). Germline lookup yields CDR1 MNHEY and CDR2 SVGAGI. Trimming shortened V by 9 bases and J by 7 bases, and 10 bases separated the two germline ends. CDR3 length equals 12 residues. The CDR3 loop is CASRRGNSPLHF. CDR3 bases: TGTGCCAGTCGTAGGGGGAATTCACCCCTCCACTTT.

The CDR3 is CASSIFIGISFTGELFF. The CDR3 DNA sequence: TGTGCCAGTAGTATTTTCATAGGGATATCCTTCACCGGGGAGCTGTTTTTT. The chain combines TRBV19 with TRBJ2-2; D is undetermined. V lost 3 bases and J 4 bases, leaving 18 bases between the germline ends. The CDR3 length is 17 residues. Looked up from germline, CDR1 is LNHDA and CDR2 is SQIVND (reference sequence).